The entry that follows covers one T cell receptor beta chain sequence. Its antigen is still unknown. The data originate from a study of T cell repertoires and HLA-DP antigens. The data were produced by immunoSEQ multiplex PCR, yet TCRdb's version contains in-frame clones alone and is incomplete. The sample records some 89,000 clones, approximately 89% being singletons. This clonotype was sampled from a man aged 45-65 years in good health and CMV-seronegative. Sequencing was carried out using CD4+ T cells from PBMCs.

This CDR3 reads CASRFGPVPTEAFF. The CDR3 region has the DNA TGCGCCAGCAGGTTCGGGCCCGTGCCCACTGAAGCTTTCTTT. The genes are TRBV5-1 and TRBJ1-1; no clear D. The CDR3 runs to 14 residues. Germline CDR1 reads SGHRS; CDR2 reads YFSETQ. V was clipped by 5 bases and J by 4 bases, with 15 bases between them. The full variable domain, completed using reference TRBV5-1 and TRBJ1-1, is KAGVTQTPRYLIKTRGQQVTLSCSPISGHRSVSWYQQTPGQGLQFLFEYFSETQRNKGNFPGRFSGRQFSNSRSEMNVSTLELGDSALYLCASRFGPVPTEAFFGQGTRLTVV.